One sample yielded the 27 T cell receptor beta chains listed below, sequenced in a study of blood T cell repertoires in COVID-19. Sequenced by immunoSEQ multiplex PCR; TCRdb stores in-frame clones only, minus some. The repertoire holds 40,000 or so clones, with roughly four fifths as singletons. The sequencing input was peripheral blood. Source of these receptors: a woman between 65 and 79 years old with acute or convalescent COVID-19.

The chain uses TRBV2 and TRBJ2-3; TRBD2 agrees at 8 bases. J gave up 3 bases and V 6 bases, and 5 bases lay outside the gene matches. Looked up from germline, CDR1 is SNHLY and CDR2 is FYNNEI. This CDR3 is built from 14 residues. CDR3 in amino acids: CASSPGLVTDTQYF. The DNA for the CDR3 is TGTGCCAGCAGCCCGGGACTAGTAACAGATACGCAGTATTTT. The whole variable domain, filled in from reference TRBV2 and TRBJ2-3, reads EPEVTQTPSHQVTQMGQEVILRCVPISNHLYFYWYRQILGQKVEFLVSFYNNEISEKSEIFDDQFSVERPDGSNFTLKIRSTKLEDSAMYFCASSPGLVTDTQYFGPGTRLTVL.

The chain joins TRBV7-9 to TRBJ1-2, with D hard to call. The CDR3 extends over 14 amino acids. Germline V lookup: CDR1 SEHNR, CDR2 FQNEAQ (reference sequence). The V gene lost 6 bases and the J gene lost 4 bases, with 15 bases spanning the gap. The chain's CDR3 is CASSGGAKPYGYTF. In DNA, the CDR3 is TGTGCCAGCAGTGGAGGAGCGAAGCCCTATGGCTACACCTTC.

V and J are TRBV7-2 and TRBJ2-5; 7 bases fit TRBD1. In germline, CDR1 is SGHTA, CDR2 FQGNSA. This CDR3 is 14 amino acids long. The V and J ends lost 5 bases and 1 base, in that order; junction bases with no gene match: 4. CDR3: CASSTRDSQETQYF. CDR3 DNA: TGTGCCAGCAGCACCCGGGACAGCCAAGAGACCCAGTACTTC.

The gene calls are TRBV5-6 and TRBJ1-3, with D tentatively TRBD1 (5 bases). The CDR3 length is 13 residues. Germline assignment: CDR1 SGHDT and CDR2 YYEEEE. V was trimmed by 4 bases and J by 7 bases, leaving 12 bases between them. CDR3 bases: TGTGCCAGCAGCAACTGGGGCCGGAACACCATATATTTT. It encodes CASSNWGRNTIYF.

The rearrangement joins TRBV7-9 to TRBJ2-7; TRBD2 aligns across 8 bases. The CDR3 sequence is 14 residues long. V gave up 5 bases and J gave up 2 bases; unmatched junction bases: 5. The germline V gene has CDR1 SEHNR and CDR2 FQNEAQ (reference sequence). In nucleotides, the CDR3 is TGTGCCAGCAGCCCGGGGGGGCCCGCCTACGAGCAGTACTTC. Residues: CASSPGGPAYEQYF.

The chain recombines TRBV15 with TRBJ2-5; D possibly corresponds to TRBD1 (5 bases). The CDR3 has 15 residues. Germline V CDR1 and CDR2: LNHNV, YYDKDF (reference sequence). V was clipped by 2 bases and J by 5 bases, with 15 bases between them. CDR3 sequence: CATSRSKGLEETQYF. CDR3 DNA: TGTGCCACCAGCAGATCCAAGGGGTTGGAGGAGACCCAGTACTTC. Based on the CDR3 plus reference TRBV15 and TRBJ2-5, the full variable domain is DAMVIQNPRYQVTQFGKPVTLSCSQTLNHNVMYWYQQKSSQAPKLLFHYYDKDFNNEADTPDNFQSRRPNTSFCFLDIRSPGLGDTAMYLCATSRSKGLEETQYFGPGTRLLVL.

This rearrangement joins TRBV2 to TRBJ2-1, with 9 bases matching TRBD1. V was clipped by 5 bases and J by 8 bases; unmatched bases: 10. Germline V gene sequence: CDR1 SNHLY, CDR2 FYNNEI. This CDR3 comprises 15 residues. The CDR3 here is CASSILTGGVDEQFF. In DNA form, the CDR3 reads TGTGCCAGCAGTATTTTGACAGGGGGTGTGGATGAGCAGTTCTTC.

The sample holds a few counts of this clone. DNA of the CDR3: TGCAGCGTTAAAGTGGGGGCCACTGGAAACACCATATATTTT. It encodes CSVKVGATGNTIYF. The V call is TRBV29-1, the J call TRBJ1-3; the D gene is possibly TRBD1 (6 bases). The V gene lost 5 bases and the J gene lost 2 bases, with 13 bases spanning the gap. Germline V gives CDR1 SQVTM, CDR2 ANQGSEA. This CDR3 is built from 14 residues.

The gene calls are TRBV6-6 and TRBJ2-7, with a possible D match to TRBD2 (5 bases). Trimming removed 6 bases at V and 9 bases at J, with 15 bases between. The CDR3 consists of 12 residues. Germline lookup yields CDR1 MNHNY and CDR2 SVGAGI (reference sequence). CDR3 sequence: CASSPSSGRQYF. The DNA of the CDR3 is TGTGCCAGCAGCCCCAGCTCGGGGAGGCAGTACTTC.

The J gene is TRBJ2-1, the V gene TRBV7-8, with 11 bases lining up with TRBD2. This CDR3 is 17 amino acids long. From germline, CDR1 is SGHVS and CDR2 FQNEAQ. V trimming: 7 bases; J trimming: 2 bases; junction bases outside the gene matches: 10. The CDR3 nucleotides are TGTGCCAGCAACAACCGACGACTAGCGGGGACCTACAATGAGCAGTTCTTC. It is translated as CASNNRRLAGTYNEQFF.

The V gene is TRBV5-6, the J gene TRBJ1-4, with D unresolved. V gave up 4 bases and J gave up 0 bases, with 7 bases separating them. The CDR3 is 14 residues long. Germline CDR1 and CDR2: SGHDT and YYEEEE. The CDR3 nucleotides read TGTGCCAGCAGCCCCTACGCAACTAATGAAAAACTGTTTTTT. This encodes CASSPYATNEKLFF.

In DNA form, the CDR3 reads TGTGCCAGCAGCTTACAGGTCGGGACCCAGTACTTC. Its translation: CASSLQVGTQYF. The V call is TRBV11-2, the J call TRBJ2-5, with D unresolved. CDR1 and CDR2 (germline): SGHAT, FQNNGV. The V end was cut by 2 bases, the J end by 7 bases, with 8 bases between. The CDR3 contains 12 residues. The entire variable domain, with the rest obtained from reference TRBV11-2 and TRBJ2-5, is as follows: EAGVAQSPRYKIIEKRQSVAFWCNPISGHATLYWYQQILGQGPKLLIQFQNNGVVDDSQLPKDRFSAERLKGVDSTLKIQPAKLEDSAVYLCASSLQVGTQYFGPGTRLLVL.

This clone came up a few times. This chain joins TRBV19 and TRBJ1-5; 11 bases line up with TRBD1. Trimming removed 3 bases from V and 11 bases from J; junction bases left unmatched: 6. CDR3 length: 14 amino acids. Germline V gene lookup returns CDR1 LNHDA and CDR2 SQIVND (reference sequence). The CDR3 region has the DNA TGTGCCAGTAGTATGGACAGGGGGCTGGGGGCCCAGCATTTT. Its translation is CASSMDRGLGAQHF.

In its sample, this clone was seen a few times. This chain connects TRBV9 to TRBJ2-5; TRBD2 aligns across 9 bases. The CDR3 extends over 18 amino acids. Germline CDR1 and CDR2: SGDLS and YYNGEE. The V gene end was trimmed by 0 bases and the J gene end by 5 bases; junction bases not matched to a gene: 14. The chain's CDR3 is CASSVGLSGSSPKETQYF. The CDR3 DNA sequence: TGTGCCAGCAGCGTAGGCCTTAGCGGGAGTTCGCCCAAGGAGACCCAGTACTTC. Drawing the rest from reference TRBV9 and TRBJ2-5, the complete variable domain is DSGVTQTPKHLITATGQRVTLRCSPRSGDLSVYWYQQSLDQGLQFLIQYYNGEERAKGNILERFSAQQFPDLHSELNLSSLELGDSALYFCASSVGLSGSSPKETQYFGPGTRLLVL.

CDR3 nucleotide sequence: TGTGCCAGCAGCTTAGTTTGGGGCTGGTCACCCCTCCACTTT. Translating it yields CASSLVWGWSPLHF. This rearrangement joins TRBV7-2 to TRBJ1-6, with a tentative D call TRBD1 (5 bases). This CDR3 spans 14 amino acids. Per germline, CDR1 SGHTA and CDR2 FQGNSA. V lost 1 base and J 10 bases, leaving 11 bases between the germline ends. Supplemented by reference TRBV7-2 and TRBJ1-6, the full variable domain reads GAGVSQSPSNKVTEKGKDVELRCDPISGHTALYWYRQSLGQGLEFLIYFQGNSAPDKSGLPSDRFSAERTGGSVSTLTIQRTQQEDSAVYLCASSLVWGWSPLHFGNGTRLTVT.

The gene calls are TRBV7-3 and TRBJ2-2; 9 bases match TRBD1. V was pared by 5 bases and J by 6 bases, with 16 bases of the junction left unmatched. Germline V gene sequence: CDR1 SGHTA, CDR2 FQGTGA. The CDR3 sequence is 18 residues long. For the CDR3, the DNA is TGTGCCAGCAGCCCCGCTCAAAGGGGACAGGGAGGTGCCGGGGAGCTGTTTTTT. Protein: CASSPAQRGQGGAGELFF.

This clone was counted once. This rearrangement joins TRBV28 to TRBJ1-1, with 9 bases lining up with TRBD1. The CDR3 spans 13 residues. Germline lookup yields CDR1 MDHEN and CDR2 SYDVKM. V gave up 6 bases and J gave up 4 bases; unmatched junction bases: 3. CDR3 in DNA: TGTGCCAGCAGGACAGGGGGAGTCACTGAAGCTTTCTTT. It yields the protein CASRTGGVTEAFF.

This clone came up a few times. The chain combines TRBV28 with TRBJ1-1; 8 nucleotides line up with TRBD1. Germline V lookup: CDR1 MDHEN, CDR2 SYDVKM. After removal of 5 bases from V and 1 base from J, the junction contained 6 bases not matched to a gene. This CDR3 comprises 15 residues. The CDR3 sequence: CASSTPGTGNTEAFF. The CDR3 nucleotides are TGTGCCAGCAGTACACCCGGGACAGGGAACACTGAAGCTTTCTTT.

The chain is built from TRBV28 and TRBJ1-1; 9 bases line up with TRBD1. Germline V gene sequence: CDR1 MDHEN, CDR2 SYDVKM. Losses at the gene ends were 1 base for V and 7 bases for J; bases not matched to a gene: 10. The CDR3 loop spans 16 amino acids. The CDR3 spells CASSLYGTGIRGEAFF. The DNA for the CDR3 is TGTGCCAGCAGTTTATACGGGACAGGGATAAGGGGTGAAGCTTTCTTT. The full variable domain, rest sourced from reference TRBV28 and TRBJ1-1, is DVKVTQSSRYLVKRTGEKVFLECVQDMDHENMFWYRQDPGLGLRLIYFSYDVKMKEKGDIPEGYSVSREKKERFSLILESASTNQTSMYLCASSLYGTGIRGEAFFGQGTRLTVV.

V and J are TRBV29-1 and TRBJ2-2; no firm D call. This CDR3 comprises 13 residues. Germline V gene lookup returns CDR1 SQVTM and CDR2 ANQGSEA. V lost 5 bases to trimming and J lost 0 bases, with 7 bases between them. The CDR3 loop is CSVYSSNTGELFF. DNA of the CDR3: TGCAGCGTTTATTCTTCGAACACCGGGGAGCTGTTTTTT.

Only a few counts were recorded for this clone. The chain links TRBV28 to TRBJ2-4; 10 bases map to TRBD2. The V gene end was trimmed by 3 bases and the J gene end by 1 base; junction bases not matched to a gene: 6. This CDR3 comprises 17 residues. Germline V lookup: CDR1 MDHEN, CDR2 SYDVKM. CDR3 region: CASSLGSSGSAKNIQYF. CDR3 coding DNA: TGTGCCAGCAGTTTGGGGTCTAGCGGGAGTGCCAAAAACATTCAGTACTTC.

The count of this clone is one. The genes are TRBV7-9 and TRBJ2-2; 13 bases map to TRBD2. This CDR3 has 17 residues. CDR1 and CDR2 (germline): SEHNR, FQNEAQ (reference sequence). J was trimmed by 4 bases and V by 6 bases; bases with no gene match: 8. The CDR3 sequence is CASRPLTSGRSTGELFF. As DNA, the CDR3 is TGTGCCAGCAGACCCTTGACTAGCGGGAGGTCCACCGGGGAGCTGTTTTTT.

This clone came up a few times. The CDR3 DNA follows: TGCGCCAGCAGCTTGGCCGGTCAGGGTGGGACTGAAGCTTTCTTT. It translates to CASSLAGQGGTEAFF. This rearrangement joins TRBV5-1 to TRBJ1-1, with D possibly being TRBD1 (5 bases). The ends were cut back, 0 bases at V and 5 bases at J, with 14 bases in the middle. The CDR3 is 15 amino acids. From germline, CDR1 is SGHRS and CDR2 YFSETQ. The variable domain in full, completed from reference TRBV5-1 and TRBJ1-1, reads KAGVTQTPRYLIKTRGQQVTLSCSPISGHRSVSWYQQTPGQGLQFLFEYFSETQRNKGNFPGRFSGRQFSNSRSEMNVSTLELGDSALYLCASSLAGQGGTEAFFGQGTRLTVV.

This chain links TRBV18 with TRBJ1-5; D remains unclear. The CDR3 covers 13 residues. CDR1 and CDR2 from the germline V gene are KGHSH and LQKENI. The V gene lost 3 bases and the J gene lost 15 bases, with 18 bases spanning the gap. The chain's CDR3 is CASSPTLGILPHF. The CDR3 DNA reads as TGTGCCAGCTCACCCACCTTGGGCATTTTGCCGCATTTT.

A single count supports this clone. The rearrangement joins TRBV2 to TRBJ1-2; D not certain. Deletions cut 7 bases from V and 5 bases from J, with 17 bases between. The CDR3 length is 14 residues. Per germline, CDR1 SNHLY and CDR2 FYNNEI. The CDR3 coding sequence is TGTGCCAGCATGACTTGGGAGGGAAGTTATGGCTACACCTTC. Translated: CASMTWEGSYGYTF.

The CDR3 reads CASSVQGWEFF. CDR3 sequence (DNA): TGTGCCAGCAGCGTACAGGGTTGGGAGTTCTTC. The chain employs TRBV5-6 and TRBJ2-1; TRBD1 might be the D (6 bases). The V end lost 4 bases, the J end lost 14 bases, and 13 bases lay between the germline ends. CDR1 and CDR2 (germline): SGHDT, YYEEEE. The CDR3 loop spans 11 amino acids.

Many counts were recorded for this clone. The rearrangement links TRBV11-1 to TRBJ1-6, with 8 positions matching TRBD1. Germline trimming cut 4 bases from V and 7 bases from J; bases unmatched to any gene: 6. CDR1 is SGHAT, CDR2 FQDESV, per germline (reference sequence). This CDR3 has 15 amino acids. CDR3 nucleotides: TGTGCCAGCAGCTCAGACAGGGGAAAGAATTCACCCCTCCACTTT. The encoded protein is CASSSDRGKNSPLHF.